These 9 T cell receptor beta chains were all obtained from the same sample, sequenced in a study of shared clonotypes between healthy human individuals. The protocol was immunoSEQ multiplex PCR, while the TCRdb copy is restricted to in-frame clones and leaves out a portion. The repertoire holds 730,000 or so clones, about three quarters seen once, with approximately 1.8% in the top ten. Sequenced sample: memory CD4+ T cells sorted from blood. Subset noted: CD45RA-negative fraction. The receptors derive from a woman in her thirties in good health.

The rearrangement uses TRBV2 and TRBJ2-3; 7 nucleotides line up with TRBD1. V gave up 7 bases and J gave up 2 bases; unmatched junction bases: 12. CDR1 is SNHLY, CDR2 FYNNEI, per germline. CDR3 length: 16 residues. In DNA, the CDR3 is TGTGCCAGCACGTTAGAGACAGGGCTCAACACAGATACGCAGTATTTT. Translating gives CASTLETGLNTDTQYF.

This clone has more than one count but fewer than ten. The rearrangement uses TRBV29-1 and TRBJ2-2; unclear D gene. CDR1 SQVTM and CDR2 ANQGSEA come from the germline V gene. The CDR3 runs to 13 residues. The V end lost 0 bases, the J end lost 9 bases, and 11 bases lay between the germline ends. The CDR3 coding sequence is TGCAGCGTTGAAGATCCGCCAGGTCGGGAGCTGTTTTTT. It yields the protein CSVEDPPGRELFF.

Comment on this clone: The sample holds other DNA sequences that translate to the same CDR3. This sequence joins TRBV10-2 and TRBJ1-5; D remains ambiguous. Germline V CDR1 and CDR2: WSHSY, SAAADI. The CDR3 length is 15 residues. V was trimmed by 0 bases and J by 0 bases, leaving 6 bases between them. In nucleotides, the CDR3 is TGCGCCAGCAGTGAGTCCCGGTATAGCAATCAGCCCCAGCATTTT. Amino acid sequence: CASSESRYSNQPQHF.

V usage is TRBV29-1 and J usage is TRBJ1-2; D call uncertain. The germline CDR1 and CDR2 sequences are SQVTM and ANQGSEA. The CDR3 loop spans 11 amino acids. Trimming removed 0 bases from V and 10 bases from J, with 9 bases in between. This CDR3 reads CSVEDSRSYTF. As DNA, the CDR3 is TGCAGCGTTGAAGATTCGAGGTCCTACACCTTC.

The chain has TRBV7-2 and TRBJ2-7, with 8 bases fitting TRBD1. The V gene end was trimmed by 5 bases and the J gene end by 2 bases; junction bases not matched to a gene: 5. The CDR3 has 14 amino acids. Germline V lookup: CDR1 SGHTA, CDR2 FQGNSA. CDR3 amino acids: CASSRDRQTYEQYF. The CDR3 region has the DNA TGTGCCAGCAGCCGGGACAGGCAGACCTACGAGCAGTACTTC.

This clone was detected ten times or more. The V and J genes are TRBV25-1 and TRBJ2-7; TRBD1 aligns across 9 bases. J lost 1 base, V lost 7 bases, and 2 bases had no gene match. Germline loops: CDR1 MGHDK, CDR2 SYGVNS. This CDR3 contains 13 residues. The DNA of the CDR3 is TGTGCCAGCATAGGACAGGGGTCCTACGAGCAGTACTTC. It encodes CASIGQGSYEQYF.

The rearrangement links TRBV4-1 to TRBJ1-1; no reliable D call. V dropped 1 base and J dropped 1 base, with 7 bases sitting between them. The CDR3 contains 14 residues. Germline V gene data show CDR1 as MGHRA and CDR2 as YSYEKL. Here the CDR3 reads CASSQVFSNTEAFF. CDR3 nucleotide sequence: TGCGCCAGCAGCCAAGTCTTCTCGAACACTGAAGCTTTCTTT.

A note on this clone: At the DNA level, this CDR3 is encoded by other sequences in the same sample as well. This chain joins TRBV30 and TRBJ1-1; 7 bases are a match to TRBD1. The CDR3 totals 13 residues. Per the germline V gene, CDR1 is GTSNPN and CDR2 is SVGIG (reference sequence). With V trimmed by 2 bases and J by 3 bases, 3 bases remained unmatched. In DNA form, the CDR3 reads TGTGCCTGGAGTAGACAGGGAGACACTGAAGCTTTCTTT. Residues: CAWSRQGDTEAFF.

This clone was detected only a few times. The chain employs TRBV28 and TRBJ1-5, with D hard to call. The CDR3 sequence is 13 residues long. Germline V lookup: CDR1 MDHEN, CDR2 SYDVKM. Trimming removed 6 bases at V and 5 bases at J, with 11 bases between. Written as DNA, the CDR3 is TGTGCCAGCAGCCTGACCCCAGATCAGCCCCAGCATTTT. This gives the protein CASSLTPDQPQHF.